One sample yielded the 11 T cell receptor beta chains listed below, sequenced in a study of blood T cells in healthy people across ages. With a J-beta primer mix and a sample-barcoded 5' primer, a second PCR ran about 7 to 12 cycles. TCRdb re-called the 5' RACE reads through MiXCR, storing one row per CDR3 protein. Altogether about 640,000 distinct CDR3 sequences are present, about 30% being singletons, with the ten largest covering around 16%. The sample taken for sequencing was blood. The receptor source for this set is a woman at least 80 years old in good health.

Many counts were recorded for this clonotype. The CDR3 spells CASSSAGDQYF. The CDR3 bases are TGTGCCAGCAGTTCGGCGGGGGACCAGTACTTC. The gene calls are TRBV6-6 and TRBJ2-5; 7 bases fit TRBD2. CDR3 length equals 11 residues. Germline trimming cut 4 bases from V and 10 bases from J; bases unmatched to any gene: 3. Germline CDR1 reads MNHNY; CDR2 reads SVGAGI (reference sequence).

This clonotype was observed at least ten times. This chain connects TRBV4-3 to TRBJ2-7, with 7 bases aligning to TRBD1. After removal of 2 bases from V and 0 bases from J, the junction contained 4 bases not matched to a gene. Per the germline V gene, CDR1 is LGHNA and CDR2 is YSLEER. The CDR3 is made up of 15 amino acids. CDR3 loop: CASSQIRDSSYEQYF. CDR3 bases: TGCGCCAGCAGCCAAATAAGGGACAGCTCCTACGAGCAGTACTTC.

The chain joins TRBV6-1 to TRBJ2-1; 12 nucleotides line up with TRBD2. Germline loops: CDR1 MNHNS, CDR2 SASEGT. Losses at the gene ends were 6 bases for V and 0 bases for J; bases not matched to a gene: 12. The CDR3 extends over 19 amino acids. This chain's CDR3 is CASRERLAGARSSYNEQFF. The CDR3 DNA sequence: TGTGCCAGCAGAGAAAGACTAGCGGGGGCCCGGAGCTCCTACAATGAGCAGTTCTTC.

This clonotype was seen repeatedly, ten times or more. With a much larger clone just one base away, this may be a read error. The V call is TRBV7-2, the J call TRBJ2-7, with D possibly being TRBD1 (5 bases). Germline V lookup: CDR1 SGHTA, CDR2 FQGNSA. The ends were cut back, 7 bases at V and 2 bases at J, with 12 bases in the middle. This CDR3 has 13 amino acids. The chain's CDR3 is CASKYQGTYEQYF. The CDR3 DNA follows: TGTGCCAGCAAGTATCAGGGAACCTACGAGCAGTACTTC.

The DNA of the CDR3 is TGTGCCAGCAGGGGGACAGGGGGCAATGAAAAACTGTTTTTT. Its protein product is CASRGTGGNEKLFF. The V and J genes are TRBV6-6 and TRBJ1-4; 12 bases line up with TRBD1. J was trimmed by 5 bases and V by 6 bases; bases with no gene match: 1. Germline assignment: CDR1 MNHNY and CDR2 SVGAGI (reference sequence). The CDR3 consists of 14 residues.

Turning to this clonotype: With a much larger clone just one base away, this may be a read error. The chain recombines TRBV7-9 with TRBJ2-5; D is uncertain. Germline lookup yields CDR1 SEHNR and CDR2 FQNEAQ (reference sequence). The CDR3 is 14 residues long. In nucleotides, the CDR3 is TGTGCCAACAGCCACGACACGATGAGGGAGACCCAGTACTTC. This gives the protein CANSHDTMRETQYF.

This clonotype showed up just a few times. A much larger clonotype is one base distant, so this may be a read error. V usage is TRBV29-1 and J usage is TRBJ2-2, with TRBD2 matching 8 bases. CDR1 and CDR2 (germline): SQVTM, ANQGSEA. Trimming at V came to 6 bases and at J to 6 bases, leaving 9 bases not matched to a gene. The CDR3 has 14 residues. CDR3 sequence reads: CSVPGGRGAGELFF. As DNA, the CDR3 is TGCAGCGTACCGGGGGGGCGGGGCGCCGGGGAGCTGTTTTTT.

On this clonotype: A much larger clone differs from this one at a single base, so this may be a read error. The chain uses TRBV12-3 or TRBV12-4 and TRBJ2-5, with 8 bases aligning to TRBD1. V shed 5 bases, J shed 11 bases, and the junction held 16 bases outside the gene matches. The CDR3 runs to 15 residues. The CDR3 reads CASSLRAGGRDEQYF. The CDR3 nucleotides read TGTGCCAGCAGTCTGAGGGCAGGGGGCAGGGATGAGCAGTACTTC.

The sample holds many counts of this clonotype. CDR3 sequence reads: CATSDLGGIEQYF. DNA of the CDR3: TGTGCCACCAGTGATTTGGGAGGCATCGAGCAGTACTTC. The chain recombines TRBV24-1 with TRBJ2-7; D possibly corresponds to TRBD2 (5 bases). V lost 0 bases to trimming and J lost 6 bases, with 8 bases between them. The CDR3 is made up of 13 amino acids. The germline V gene encodes CDR1 KGHDR and CDR2 SFDVKD.

The CDR3 bases are TGCAGTGCTAGAGGGCAGGGGGGGAACACTGAAGCTTTCTTT. It codes for CSARGQGGNTEAFF. This chain joins TRBV20-1 and TRBJ1-1; 7 nucleotides agree with TRBD1. The junction had 3 bases not matched to a gene; V was cut back by 1 base and J by 1 base. This CDR3 region has 14 residues. CDR1 is DFQATT, CDR2 SNEGSKA, per germline (reference sequence).

A word on this clonotype: This could be a read error, since a much larger clone is one nucleotide away. The chain uses TRBV12-3 or TRBV12-4 and TRBJ1-4; D is undetermined. This CDR3 is 13 amino acids long. The CDR3 sequence: CASRAQNNEKRFF. CDR3 coding DNA: TGTGCCAGCAGGGCACAGAATAATGAAAAACGGTTTTTT.